These 15 T cell receptor beta chains share one sample of origin, sequenced in a study of tumor and adjacent non-tumor tissue in lung cancer. The template was RNA from unsorted bulk tissue. A modified ARM-PCR protocol with three rounds of nested PCR amplified TCRbeta. Each CDR3 protein is one row after TCRdb ran MiXCR on the multiplex PCR reads. The sample has roughly 81,000 distinct CDR3 sequences, around three fifths seen once. Sequencing input: lung tumor tissue. The receptors shown here come from a man between 70 and 80 years old with non-small cell lung cancer.

A word on this clonotype: One junction end disagrees with the germline gene, perhaps due to a read error. This chain links TRBV28 with TRBJ2-1, with TRBD1 identical over 10 bases. The germline V gene encodes CDR1 MDHEN and CDR2 SYDVKM. This CDR3 is built from 12 residues. The CDR3 DNA follows: TGTGCCAACAGTTCCAGGACAGGGGGTTCGTTCTTC. Translating gives CANSSRTGGSFF. Filled out from reference TRBV28 and TRBJ2-1, the complete variable domain reads DVKVTQSSRYLVKRTGEKVFLECVQDMDHENMFWYRQDPGLGLRLIYFSYDVKMKEKGDIPEGYSVSREKKERFSLILESASTNQTSMYLCANSSRTGGSFFGPGTRLTVL.

On this clonotype: One end of the junction is discordant with germline, which a read error may explain. The chain links TRBV6-5 to TRBJ1-1; D ambiguous. The germline V gene encodes CDR1 MNHEY and CDR2 SVGAGI. The CDR3 spans 13 residues. CDR3 in DNA: TGCGCCAGCAGCTGGACGGCGAACACTGAAGCTTTCTTT. This translates into CASSWTANTEAFF.

Concerning this clonotype: The junction departs from the called germline gene at one end, perhaps through a read error. The V and J genes are TRBV6-1 and TRBJ2-2; D is perhaps TRBD2 (6 bases). This CDR3 comprises 19 residues. Germline CDR1 is MNHNS and CDR2 is SASEGT. The CDR3 is CANSERPVAEWDFTGELFF. In DNA, the CDR3 is TGTGCCAACAGTGAGCGGCCAGTGGCAGAGTGGGACTTTACCGGGGAGCTGTTTTTT.

On this clonotype itself: At one end, the junction sequence differs from germline, possibly due to a read error. The chain carries TRBV6-5 and TRBJ2-3, with 11 bases aligning to TRBD2. CDR3 size: 15 residues. The germline CDR1 and CDR2 sequences are MNHEY and SVGAGI. CDR3 residues: CTSRSLAGETDTQYF. In DNA, the CDR3 is TGTACCAGCAGGTCACTAGCGGGAGAAACAGATACGCAGTATTTT.

In its sample, this clonotype was seen many times. V gene TRBV12-3 or TRBV12-4 combines with J gene TRBJ1-1; tentatively, D is TRBD1 (6 bases). V was shortened by 3 bases and J by 1 base, with 9 bases between the two germline ends. This CDR3 region has 14 residues. CDR3 in amino acids: CASSLTGRNTEAFF. In DNA form, the CDR3 reads TGTGCCAGCAGTTTGACAGGCCGGAACACTGAAGCTTTCTTT.

This clonotype was observed once. At one end the junction does not follow the germline gene, possibly because of a read error. The gene calls are TRBV6-5 and TRBJ2-7; 13 bases are shared with TRBD2. Per germline, CDR1 MNHEY and CDR2 SVGAGI. CDR3 length equals 14 residues. The CDR3 DNA reads as TGTGCCAGCAGGAGACTAGCGGGAGGCTACAAGCAGTACTTC. Protein: CASRRLAGGYKQYF.

J is TRBJ2-7 and V is TRBV7-8, with D maybe TRBD2 (6 bases). From germline, CDR1 is SGHVS and CDR2 FQNEAQ. The CDR3 contains 17 residues. V gave up 1 base and J gave up 6 bases, with 22 bases separating them. Written as DNA, the CDR3 is TGTGCCAGCAGCTTAGACGGATGGGGAGTGGTGGGAGGCGAGCAGTACTTC. It encodes CASSLDGWGVVGGEQYF.

Notes on this clonotype: It is likely a read error, because the conserved phenylalanine at the end of the CDR3 is missing. J is TRBJ2-3 and V is TRBV28; D is uncertain. Germline CDR1 MDHEN, CDR2 SYDVKM. This CDR3 has 12 amino acids. With 9 bases removed from V and 7 bases from J, the gap between germline ends came to 14 bases. This chain's CDR3 is CASWTVTNTQYS. The DNA for the CDR3 is TGTGCCAGTTGGACGGTGACGAATACGCAGTATTCT.

Details on this clonotype: An end of the junction differs from the germline gene, which may be a read error. This sequence joins TRBV25-1 and TRBJ2-7; maybe TRBD2 (5 bases). Per germline, CDR1 MGHDK and CDR2 SYGVNS. The CDR3 sequence is 11 residues long. CDR3 region: CASTRGREHYF. In nucleotides, the CDR3 is TGTGCCAGCACAAGAGGGAGAGAGCATTACTTC.

In this sample, this clonotype turned up once. V usage is TRBV11-2 and J usage is TRBJ2-7; a weak D match, TRBD2 (6 bases). V dropped 2 bases and J dropped 0 bases, with 8 bases sitting between them. CDR1 is SGHAT, CDR2 FQNNGV, per germline. CDR3 length equals 14 residues. CDR3 in amino acids: CASSLSGSSYEQYF. Written as DNA, the CDR3 is TGTGCCAGCAGCTTATCCGGGAGCTCCTACGAGCAGTACTTC.

Turning to this clonotype: Because it lacks the conserved phenylalanine or tryptophan at the end, this CDR3 is likely a read error. V usage is TRBV6-5 and J usage is TRBJ2-2; maybe TRBD2 (6 bases). CDR3 length: 14 amino acids. Looked up from germline, CDR1 is MNHEY and CDR2 is SVGAGI. The CDR3 region has the DNA TGTACCAGCAGCGGGCAAGGGGCCGCCGGGGAGCTGTTTGTT. It is translated as CTSSGQGAAGELFV.

The chain combines TRBV28 with TRBJ1-5; D not certain. This CDR3 is built from 16 residues. The V end lost 1 base, the J end lost 3 bases, and 13 bases lay between the germline ends. Germline assignment: CDR1 MDHEN and CDR2 SYDVKM. Here the CDR3 DNA reads TGTGCCAGCAGTTTATCGTTAGGGTTCAACAATCAGCCCCAGCATTTT. This encodes CASSLSLGFNNQPQHF.

Regarding this clonotype: One end of the junction varies from germline; a read error may be responsible. The gene calls are TRBV11-2 and TRBJ2-7; TRBD1 aligns across 7 bases. Germline CDR1 and CDR2: SGHAT and FQNNGV. This CDR3 is 14 amino acids long. CDR3: CASSLDYRGGEQHF. CDR3 bases: TGTGCCAGTAGCTTAGACTACAGGGGCGGCGAGCAGCACTTC.

With regard to this clonotype: Given a much more abundant clone one base away, this may be a read error. This sequence joins TRBV10-3 and TRBJ2-7; a possible D gene is TRBD2 (5 bases). This CDR3 has 14 residues. Germline CDR1 and CDR2: ENHRY and SYGVKD. The CDR3 DNA reads TGTGCCATCAGTACGGGATCCTACTCCTCCGAGCAGTACTTC. This sequence encodes CAISTGSYSSEQYF.

The V and J genes are TRBV20-1 and TRBJ1-4, with D uncertain. The CDR3 contains 13 residues. In germline, CDR1 is DFQATT, CDR2 SNEGSKA (reference sequence). Trimming took 3 bases from V and 10 from J, leaving 15 bases between them. CDR3 bases: TGCAGTGCTAGGCGGGCGGGAAGTGGAAAACTGTTTTTT. This sequence encodes CSARRAGSGKLFF.